The 17 T cell receptor beta chains reported below all come from one sample, sequenced in a study of PD-1 blockade in mismatch repair-deficient tumors. Using immunoSEQ multiplex PCR, the repertoire was profiled, and TCRdb retains in-frame clones only, with some absent. Of about 38,000 clones detected, roughly 81% appear once; the ten largest clones hold roughly 4%. Sequencing used peripheral blood, obtained approximately 1.5 years after starting pembrolizumab. The origin of the receptors is an adult with mismatch repair-deficient cancer.

This rearrangement joins TRBV7-5 to TRBJ2-7; TRBD2, as called in the table, went unchecked against the DNA. TRBV7-5 is designated a pseudogene. This CDR3 has 14 amino acids. CDR3 sequence reads: CARSISGTNYKQYF. In DNA form, the CDR3 reads TGTGCCAGAAGCATAAGCGGGACCAACTACAAGCAGTACTTC.

V and J are TRBV27 and TRBJ2-2; D call uncertain. The length of the CDR3 is 16 residues. Trimming took off 5 bases at V and 0 bases at J, with 13 bases between the two ends. From germline, CDR1 is MNHEY and CDR2 SMNVEV (reference sequence). The CDR3: CASSPLSDANTGELFF. The CDR3 region has the DNA TGTGCCAGCAGTCCCCTTTCTGACGCGAACACCGGGGAGCTGTTTTTT.

The chain recombines TRBV5-1 with TRBJ1-1; D perhaps matches TRBD1 (5 bases). The CDR3 has 11 amino acids. V was pared by 5 bases and J by 7 bases, with 9 bases between. Germline V gene data show CDR1 as SGHRS and CDR2 as YFSETQ. DNA for the CDR3: TGCGCCAGCAGGGACGACAGTGAAGCTTTCTTT. This codes for CASRDDSEAFF.

The chain employs TRBV19 and TRBJ1-2; tentative D call: TRBD1 (6 bases). The germline V and J ends were trimmed by 5 bases and 4 bases, with 17 bases remaining between them. This CDR3 has 15 amino acids. CDR1 and CDR2 from the germline V gene are LNHDA and SQIVND (reference sequence). CDR3 DNA sequence: TGTGCCAGTAGTGATACAGGGTCTGATTCCTATGGCTACACCTTC. It yields the protein CASSDTGSDSYGYTF.

The J gene is TRBJ1-1, the V gene TRBV4-1; the D gene is possibly TRBD1 (5 bases). This CDR3 has 16 amino acids. The V and J ends lost 3 bases and 2 bases respectively, with 16 bases between them. Germline loops: CDR1 MGHRA, CDR2 YSYEKL. In DNA, the CDR3 is TGCGCCAGCAGCCAGGCTTGGGACGGAACAAACACTGAAGCTTTCTTT. It is translated as CASSQAWDGTNTEAFF.

This chain uses TRBV7-2 with TRBJ2-7; D might be TRBD2 (5 bases). The CDR3 sequence is 13 residues long. Per the germline V gene, CDR1 is SGHTA and CDR2 is FQGNSA. Trimming pared 5 bases from V and 7 bases from J, leaving 15 bases between. CDR3 amino acids: CASSRYLLVEQYF. The CDR3 DNA reads TGTGCCAGCAGCCGATATCTACTAGTTGAGCAGTACTTC. Full variable domain (missing parts from reference TRBV7-2 and TRBJ2-7): GAGVSQSPSNKVTEKGKDVELRCDPISGHTALYWYRQSLGQGLEFLIYFQGNSAPDKSGLPSDRFSAERTGGSVSTLTIQRTQQEDSAVYLCASSRYLLVEQYFGPGTRLTVT.

This clone appeared a few times. This chain uses TRBV6-4 with TRBJ1-1; no firm D call. From germline, CDR1 is MRHNA and CDR2 SNTAGT. The CDR3 has 14 residues. Trimming removed 0 bases from V and 0 bases from J, with 5 bases in between. The CDR3, as DNA: TGTGCCAGCAGTGACTCCGACGTGAACACTGAAGCTTTCTTT. Translated: CASSDSDVNTEAFF.

J is TRBJ1-1 and V is TRBV2; D is perhaps TRBD1 (6 bases). V was cut by 8 bases and J by 1 base, with 17 bases left in between. Germline V gives CDR1 SNHLY, CDR2 FYNNEI. CDR3 length: 15 amino acids. DNA of the CDR3: TGTGCCAGCCGCCCCCTCGGACAGAAGAACACTGAAGCTTTCTTT. Its protein is CASRPLGQKNTEAFF.

The table lists this clone with a few counts. V gene TRBV19 combines with J gene TRBJ1-2, with D unresolved. Trimming stripped 3 bases from V and 1 base from J, with 12 bases between. Germline CDR1 LNHDA, CDR2 SQIVND (reference sequence). This CDR3 comprises 15 residues. The CDR3 region is CASSMKISNNYGYTF. The CDR3 nucleotides are TGTGCCAGTAGTATGAAAATCTCCAATAACTATGGCTACACCTTC.

The V and J genes are TRBV6-5 and TRBJ2-5; unclear D gene. The V gene's germline CDR1 is MNHEY and CDR2 SVGAGI. The CDR3 spans 13 residues. V lost 6 bases to trimming and J lost 2 bases, with 10 bases between them. In DNA, the CDR3 is TGTGCCAGCAGCCGGTCCGGTCAAGAGACCCAGTACTTC. Protein product: CASSRSGQETQYF.

The chain couples TRBV5-1 to TRBJ2-7, with D perhaps matching TRBD1 (5 bases). Germline CDR1 and CDR2: SGHRS and YFSETQ. The V gene lost 3 bases and the J gene lost 5 bases, with 18 bases spanning the gap. The CDR3 runs 15 residues. CDR3 sequence reads: CASSSRVFSQNEQYF. CDR3 in DNA: TGCGCCAGCAGCTCCAGGGTTTTCAGCCAAAACGAGCAGTACTTC.

The gene calls are TRBV6-6 and TRBJ1-2; possible D gene TRBD1, 5 bases. CDR3 length: 14 amino acids. Germline V gene sequence: CDR1 MNHNY, CDR2 SVGAGI (reference sequence). V was trimmed by 4 bases and J by 7 bases, leaving 16 bases between them. CDR3 in amino acids: CASSSSGGVSGYTF. The CDR3 DNA is TGTGCCAGCAGTTCGTCTGGGGGTGTGAGTGGCTACACCTTC.

Here the CDR3 DNA reads TGTGCCAGCAGCTCTAGCGGGAGAACCACAGATACGCAGTATTTT. Amino acids: CASSSSGRTTDTQYF. This sequence joins TRBV11-2 and TRBJ2-3, with 10 nucleotides matching TRBD2. Per the germline V gene, CDR1 is SGHAT and CDR2 is FQNNGV. Trimming cost V 4 bases and J 2 bases; bases outside gene matches: 3. The CDR3 contains 15 residues.

The chain combines TRBV15 with TRBJ1-4, with TRBD1 matching 8 bases. There are 14 residues in the CDR3. The germline V gene has CDR1 LNHNV and CDR2 YYDKDF (reference sequence). The J segment lost 6 bases and the V segment lost 5 bases, leaving 5 bases of the junction unmatched. The DNA for the CDR3 is TGTGCCACCAGCTCCAGGGGGCTATATGAAAAACTGTTTTTT. It yields the protein CATSSRGLYEKLFF.

CDR3 region: CASSAGGGYEQYF. CDR3 in DNA: TGCGCCAGCAGCGCAGGGGGCGGCTACGAGCAGTACTTC. The genes are TRBV5-1 and TRBJ2-7, with TRBD1 matching 8 bases. The V gene's germline CDR1 is SGHRS and CDR2 YFSETQ. The CDR3 covers 13 residues. Germline trimming cut 4 bases from V and 3 bases from J; bases unmatched to any gene: 3.

The chain joins TRBV7-9 to TRBJ2-3; tentatively, D is TRBD2 (5 bases). This CDR3 is built from 14 residues. The germline V gene has CDR1 SEHNR and CDR2 FQNEAQ (reference sequence). The CDR3 DNA sequence: TGTGTCATCCGTCCCGGACTCAGTACAGATACGCAGTATTTT. The encoded protein is CVIRPGLSTDTQYF.

The J gene is TRBJ2-3, the V gene TRBV27; TRBD2 matches 7 bases. Trimming removed 1 base from V and 6 bases from J; junction bases left unmatched: 7. The CDR3 runs 15 residues. Germline V lookup: CDR1 MNHEY, CDR2 SMNVEV (reference sequence). CDR3 coding DNA: TGTGCCAGCAGTTTATTCCAGGGAGGGCGGGATACGCAGTATTTT. As protein: CASSLFQGGRDTQYF.